The next 24 T cell receptor beta chains were all read from a single sample in a study of cytomegalovirus exposure and HLA in healthy donors. The PCR ran on 60 Vbeta and 13 Jbeta primers. Profiling relied on immunoSEQ multiplex PCR, and the TCRdb table lists in-frame clones only, not all of them. Of roughly 130,000 clones listed, 84% are singletons. Sequenced material: PBMCs. Receptor source: a woman under 30 in good health and CMV-seropositive.

J is TRBJ1-2 and V is TRBV6-1; D ambiguous. Germline V gene lookup returns CDR1 MNHNS and CDR2 SASEGT. The germline V and J ends were trimmed by 5 bases and 0 bases, with 10 bases remaining between them. This CDR3 contains 14 residues. The CDR3 spells CASSPTHTNYGYTF. The DNA for the CDR3 is TGTGCCAGCAGTCCAACACATACTAACTATGGCTACACCTTC.

This clone showed up just once. The genes are TRBV5-6 and TRBJ1-4; D unresolved. Germline V gene data show CDR1 as SGHDT and CDR2 as YYEEEE. Trimming took 5 bases from V and 4 from J, leaving 12 bases between them. This CDR3 has 14 amino acids. In DNA, the CDR3 is TGTGCCAGCAGTTTCGGTCATAATAATGAAAAACTGTTTTTT. Translating it yields CASSFGHNNEKLFF.

The rearrangement links TRBV7-3 to TRBJ2-5; the D gene is possibly TRBD2 (6 bases). Trimming cost V 4 bases and J 3 bases, with 12 bases left between them. Germline-derived CDR1 and CDR2 are SGHTA and FQGTGA. This CDR3 has 14 residues. The CDR3 region is CASSSTGDEETQYF. The CDR3 DNA sequence: TGTGCCAGCAGCTCGACGGGGGATGAAGAGACCCAGTACTTC.

This chain connects TRBV4-1 to TRBJ2-3; perhaps TRBD1 as D (6 bases). V lost 4 bases, J lost 0 bases, and 11 bases lay in between. The CDR3 runs to 15 residues. The germline gives CDR1 MGHRA, CDR2 YSYEKL. Here the CDR3 reads CASSPGTTSTDTQYF. The CDR3 DNA reads as TGCGCCAGCAGCCCCGGGACAACTAGCACAGATACGCAGTATTTT.

The chain couples TRBV19 to TRBJ1-2, with D possibly TRBD1 on 6 matching bases. Trimming took off 3 bases at V and 4 bases at J, with 12 bases between the two ends. Germline assignment: CDR1 LNHDA and CDR2 SQIVND (reference sequence). CDR3 length: 14 amino acids. Here the CDR3 reads CASSIAGEGYGYTF. The CDR3, as DNA: TGTGCCAGTAGTATTGCAGGGGAAGGCTATGGCTACACCTTC. The entire variable domain, with the rest obtained from reference TRBV19 and TRBJ1-2, is as follows: DGGITQSPKYLFRKEGQNVTLSCEQNLNHDAMYWYRQDPGQGLRLIYYSQIVNDFQKGDIAEGYSVSREKKESFPLTVTSAQKNPTAFYLCASSIAGEGYGYTFGSGTRLTVV.

V usage is TRBV5-1 and J usage is TRBJ2-2; 8 bases fit TRBD2. Germline CDR1 and CDR2: SGHRS and YFSETQ. Trimming cost V 4 bases and J 1 base; bases outside gene matches: 3. The CDR3 loop spans 15 amino acids. The CDR3 loop is CASSRGGLNTGELFF. CDR3 bases: TGCGCCAGCAGCCGCGGGGGGCTGAACACCGGGGAGCTGTTTTTT.

V is TRBV5-8 and J is TRBJ2-2, with D hard to call. Looked up from germline, CDR1 is SGHTS and CDR2 is YDEGEE. This CDR3 comprises 13 residues. Between the trimmed V and J ends, which lost 6 bases and 1 base, there was a span of 7 bases. In DNA form, the CDR3 reads TGTGCCAGCAAAAACAGGAACACCGGGGAGCTGTTTTTT. It specifies CASKNRNTGELFF.

The chain recombines TRBV5-1 with TRBJ2-1, with 11 bases matching TRBD2. Germline CDR1 reads SGHRS; CDR2 reads YFSETQ. The trim removed 3 bases at V and 1 base at J, leaving 6 bases unmatched. The CDR3 has 17 amino acids. CDR3: CASSSTSGGESYNEQFF. The CDR3 DNA sequence: TGCGCCAGCAGCTCTACTAGCGGGGGCGAATCCTACAATGAGCAGTTCTTC.

The J gene is TRBJ2-5, the V gene TRBV9; 7 bases fit TRBD1. CDR3 length equals 15 residues. CDR1 and CDR2 (germline): SGDLS, YYNGEE. Trimming at V came to 0 bases and at J to 2 bases, leaving 4 bases not matched to a gene. CDR3 protein: CASSVEGQQQETQYF. The DNA of the CDR3 is TGTGCCAGCAGCGTAGAGGGACAGCAACAAGAGACCCAGTACTTC. The variable domain in full, with the rest retrieved from reference TRBV9 and TRBJ2-5, is DSGVTQTPKHLITATGQRVTLRCSPRSGDLSVYWYQQSLDQGLQFLIQYYNGEERAKGNILERFSAQQFPDLHSELNLSSLELGDSALYFCASSVEGQQQETQYFGPGTRLLVL.

This chain joins TRBV30 and TRBJ1-1, with a tentative D call TRBD1 (5 bases). The CDR3 is 16 residues long. V was trimmed by 0 bases and J by 2 bases, leaving 16 bases between them. Germline V gene data show CDR1 as GTSNPN and CDR2 as SVGIG (reference sequence). The CDR3 is CAWSVRRGTFNTEAFF. The CDR3 coding sequence is TGTGCCTGGAGTGTACGTCGGGGGACCTTCAACACTGAAGCTTTCTTT.

The chain has TRBV4-1 and TRBJ2-1; perhaps TRBD1 as D (6 bases). Germline values: CDR1 MGHRA, CDR2 YSYEKL. This CDR3 is 15 amino acids long. With 4 bases removed from V and 0 bases from J, the gap between germline ends came to 10 bases. As DNA, the CDR3 is TGCGCCAGCAGCCCGAGGGGGACCTCCTACAATGAGCAGTTCTTC. This translates into CASSPRGTSYNEQFF.

This chain links TRBV6-1 with TRBJ1-2; weak D call: TRBD1 (6 bases). The length of the CDR3 is 14 residues. The germline V gene has CDR1 MNHNS and CDR2 SASEGT. The V and J ends lost 3 bases and 2 bases respectively, with 10 bases between them. DNA of the CDR3: TGTGCCAGCAGTGAGATAGGACAGAACTATGGCTACACCTTC. As protein: CASSEIGQNYGYTF.

The gene calls are TRBV11-2 and TRBJ2-7, with 9 bases aligning to TRBD2. The CDR3 runs to 14 residues. Germline V gene sequence: CDR1 SGHAT, CDR2 FQNNGV. V gave up 2 bases and J gave up 3 bases; unmatched junction bases: 2. In nucleotides, the CDR3 is TGTGCCAGCAGCTTATATAGCGGGGGCTACGAGCAGTACTTC. This codes for CASSLYSGGYEQYF.

This chain joins TRBV7-9 and TRBJ2-7; the D is unclear. Germline V CDR1 and CDR2: SEHNR, FQNEAQ (reference sequence). CDR3 size: 14 residues. Trimming removed 0 bases from V and 2 bases from J, with 8 bases in between. The CDR3 bases are TGTGCCAGCAGCTTAGCGAACAGAGCCTACGAGCAGTACTTC. It is translated as CASSLANRAYEQYF.

The chain joins TRBV25-1 to TRBJ2-5, with 13 positions matching TRBD2. Germline loops: CDR1 MGHDK, CDR2 SYGVNS. This CDR3 has 18 residues. The V and J ends lost 8 bases and 4 bases, in that order; junction bases with no gene match: 16. The CDR3 region has the DNA TGTGCCAGCGCTCGACTAGCGGGGGGCTCGGGAGAGGGAGAGACCCAGTACTTC. As protein: CASARLAGGSGEGETQYF.

The V and J genes are TRBV19 and TRBJ2-6, with 7 bases identical to TRBD1. This CDR3 region has 17 residues. Germline values: CDR1 LNHDA, CDR2 SQIVND (reference sequence). The junction had 7 bases not matched to a gene; V was cut back by 3 bases and J by 2 bases. Here the CDR3 reads CASSIPTGDPGANVLTF. The CDR3 DNA is TGTGCCAGTAGTATTCCCACAGGGGATCCTGGGGCCAACGTCCTGACTTTC.

Only one count was recorded for this clone. The CDR3 DNA sequence: TGTGCCAGCAGCCCAGCGGATGGTGGCCCTGAAGCTTTCTTT. Amino acid sequence: CASSPADGGPEAFF. V and J are TRBV7-9 and TRBJ1-1; D is undetermined. This CDR3 comprises 14 residues. Between the trimmed V and J ends, which lost 5 bases and 6 bases, there was a span of 16 bases. Per germline, CDR1 SEHNR and CDR2 FQNEAQ (reference sequence).

The CDR3 nucleotides are TGTGCCAGCAGCCGTCGGGACAGGGGTCGTTATAGCAATCAGCCCCAGCATTTT. Translated, it gives CASSRRDRGRYSNQPQHF. This chain connects TRBV6-4 to TRBJ1-5; 10 bases agree with TRBD1. Germline-derived CDR1 and CDR2 are MRHNA and SNTAGT. Trimming took 6 bases from V and 0 from J; bases not matched to a gene: 11. The CDR3 consists of 18 residues.

The chain recombines TRBV5-1 with TRBJ1-6, with 7 bases that match TRBD1. This CDR3 contains 17 residues. Looked up from germline, CDR1 is SGHRS and CDR2 is YFSETQ. With 4 bases clipped from V and 3 bases from J, the junction kept 10 bases outside the gene matches. The CDR3 region is CASSLRRGQSYNSPLHF. DNA for the CDR3: TGCGCCAGCAGCCTGCGGAGGGGGCAGAGCTATAATTCACCCCTCCACTTT. The entire variable domain, with the rest obtained from reference TRBV5-1 and TRBJ1-6, is as follows: KAGVTQTPRYLIKTRGQQVTLSCSPISGHRSVSWYQQTPGQGLQFLFEYFSETQRNKGNFPGRFSGRQFSNSRSEMNVSTLELGDSALYLCASSLRRGQSYNSPLHFGNGTRLTVT.

The DNA for the CDR3 is TGTGCCAGCAGTGAAGGGACAGGCCCCACCGGGGAGCTGTTTTTT. Residues: CASSEGTGPTGELFF. The chain has TRBV6-4 and TRBJ2-2; TRBD1 matches at 8 bases. The CDR3 spans 15 residues. The trim removed 3 bases at V and 4 bases at J, leaving 4 bases unmatched. CDR1 is MRHNA, CDR2 SNTAGT, per germline.

The rearrangement links TRBV6-1 to TRBJ1-1, with 10 bases lining up with TRBD1. Germline V gives CDR1 MNHNS, CDR2 SASEGT. The length of the CDR3 is 16 residues. After removal of 3 bases from V and 7 bases from J, the junction contained 11 bases not matched to a gene. The CDR3 DNA reads TGTGCCAGCAGTGATATGATAACCGGGACAGGGGTTGAAGCTTTCTTT. Translating it yields CASSDMITGTGVEAFF.

This rearrangement joins TRBV6-1 to TRBJ2-5, with TRBD1 as a possible D gene (5 bases). The J call is doubtful: the DNA matches TRBJ2-7 better. This CDR3 is built from 15 residues. Germline V gene data show CDR1 as MNHNS and CDR2 as SASEGT. CDR3 residues: CASSERGSTSYEQYF. DNA for the CDR3: TGTGCCAGCAGTGAAAGGGGCAGCACCTCCTACGAGCAGTACTTC.

The V gene is TRBV9, the J gene TRBJ2-6, with a weak D call TRBD2 (6 bases). From germline, CDR1 is SGDLS and CDR2 YYNGEE. Trimming removed 4 bases at V and 5 bases at J, with 13 bases between. The CDR3 extends over 15 amino acids. CDR3 sequence reads: CASSPRRGRANVLTF. DNA for the CDR3: TGTGCCAGCAGCCCTCGGAGGGGAAGGGCCAACGTCCTGACTTTC.

V usage is TRBV4-1 and J usage is TRBJ1-1; TRBD1 matches at 7 bases. CDR3 length: 15 amino acids. Trimming took 2 bases from V and 4 from J; bases not matched to a gene: 7. CDR1 MGHRA and CDR2 YSYEKL come from the germline V gene. CDR3 coding DNA: TGCGCCAGCAGCCAACCTTGGGACAGCGGCACTGAAGCTTTCTTT. It specifies CASSQPWDSGTEAFF.